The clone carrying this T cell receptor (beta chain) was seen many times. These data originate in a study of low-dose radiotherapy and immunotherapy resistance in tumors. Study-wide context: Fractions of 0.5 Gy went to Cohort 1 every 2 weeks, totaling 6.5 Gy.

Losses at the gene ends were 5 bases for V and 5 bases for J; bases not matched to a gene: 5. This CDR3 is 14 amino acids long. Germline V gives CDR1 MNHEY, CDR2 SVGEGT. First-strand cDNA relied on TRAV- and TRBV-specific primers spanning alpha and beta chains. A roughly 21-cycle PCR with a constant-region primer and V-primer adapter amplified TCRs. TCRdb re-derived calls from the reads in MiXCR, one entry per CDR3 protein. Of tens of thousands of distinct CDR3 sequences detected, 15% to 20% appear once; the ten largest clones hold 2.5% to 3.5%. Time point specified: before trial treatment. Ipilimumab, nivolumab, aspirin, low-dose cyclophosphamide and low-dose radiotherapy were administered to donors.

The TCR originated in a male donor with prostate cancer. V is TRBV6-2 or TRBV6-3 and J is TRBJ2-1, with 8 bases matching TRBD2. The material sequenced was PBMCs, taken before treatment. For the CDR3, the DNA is TGTGCCAGCAGTGACCCGGGACTAGACAATGAGCAGTTCTTC. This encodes CASSDPGLDNEQFF.